One T cell receptor beta chain is described in this entry. Its antigen is not identified. The record originates from a study of cytomegalovirus exposure and HLA in healthy donors. In the study overall: Most genotyped donors, around four fifths of about 360, had Caucasian-associated genetic ancestry.

The PCR contained 60 Vbeta and 13 Jbeta primers. Here immunoSEQ multiplex PCR was the method, and the copy in TCRdb shows in-frame clones only, minus some. The data hold about 200,000 clones, with more than 75% observed a single time. Study-wide results and limits: The authors assumed roughly uniform sequencing depth across donors for presence/absence analyses. The investigators catalogued under 200 TCR beta chains as cytomegalovirus-associated.

This CDR3 spans 12 amino acids. J lost 7 bases, V lost 4 bases, and 3 bases had no gene match. The germline gives CDR1 SGHRS, CDR2 YFSETQ. Sequencing was performed on PBMCs. The chain has TRBV5-1 and TRBJ1-2; 8 bases line up with TRBD1. The receptor comes from a woman aged 40 to 55 in good health and CMV-seronegative. CDR3 sequence: CASSTTGAGYTF. CDR3 bases: TGCGCCAGCAGCACGACAGGGGCTGGCTACACCTTC.